This TCR beta chain is from a study of T cell clusters in autoimmune cytopenias. Looking at the study overall: A median of about 54,000 TRB reads per sample yielded a median about 2,500 distinct clonotypes. Study-level findings and limits: TRB repertoire shifts in secondary cytopenia and chronic lymphocytic leukemia mostly reflected lymphoma, not autoimmunity. The T cell clusters came from computational analysis alone and lack functional validation.

TRB amplification used around 270 ng of peripheral blood genomic DNA. Germline V gene data show CDR1 as SGHNT and CDR2 as YYREEE (reference sequence). This CDR3 has 15 residues. TRB was amplified by touch-down multiplex PCR, primer pools A and B combined. One entry per CDR3 protein, without DNA, is what TCRdb gives after re-calling the multiplex PCR reads. This sample's table has around 5,000 distinct CDR3 sequences. As concerns this clonotype: Its antigen is undetermined.

This sample was also put to use in a study of T cell repertoires in aging, cancer and after chemotherapy. According to that study: Loss of evenness, beyond lost richness, contributed to age-related TCR diversity decline in cancer patients.

The sample consisted of peripheral blood. The TCR sequence derives from a human donor in good health. The chain combines TRBV5-4 with TRBJ1-1; TCRdb names TRBD1, which stays unverified in the absence of DNA. CDR3 region: CASSLIPGGNTEAFF.